A selection of T cell receptor beta chains follows, all from one sample in a study of cytomegalovirus exposure and HLA in healthy donors. Libraries were prepared by immunoSEQ multiplex PCR; TCRdb keeps only in-frame clonotypes and omits some of them. The sample records 100,000 or so clones, more than 60% being singletons. Sequencing used PBMCs. Source of these receptors: a man aged 50-60 years in good health and CMV-seronegative. Each CDR3 is given with its conserved first and last residue. A D gene is named only where the DNA matches it firmly. Rows give clone size only sometimes, using once, few, many, or a class for an expanded clone.

d_gene,j_gene,abundance,v_gene,CDR3nt,CDR3aa
TRBD1,TRBJ1-6,few,TRBV7-2,TGTGCCAGCAGCTTTAGGGACAGAGATAATTCACCCCTCCACTTT,CASSFRDRDNSPLHF
TRBD1,TRBJ1-2,.,TRBV18,TGTGCCAGCTCACCACGGACAGGGGGGTATGGCTACACCTTC,CASSPRTGGYGYTF
.,TRBJ1-5,.,TRBV4-1,TGCGCCAGCAGCCAAGGGATCCTGGGCCCTCAGCCCCAGCATTTT,CASSQGILGPQPQHF
.,TRBJ2-2,.,TRBV10-1,TGCGCCAGCTCCCACCGGGACTTCACCGGGGAGCTGTTTTTT,CASSHRDFTGELFF
TRBD1,TRBJ2-7,.,TRBV7-2,TGTGCCAGCAGCCCGGGACAGCCCTACGAGCAGTACTTC,CASSPGQPYEQYF
TRBD1,TRBJ1-1,.,TRBV5-4,TGTGCCAGCAGCTTGCTGACAGGGAACGAGGCTCTCTTT,CASSLLTGNEALF
TRBD1,TRBJ1-6,.,TRBV18,TGTGCCAGCTCACCACCTCGAGTACCGACAGGGGGCCTTTCCTATAATTCACCCCTCCACTTT,CASSPPRVPTGGLSYNSPLHF
TRBD1,TRBJ1-2,.,TRBV7-3,TGTGCCAGCAGCTCCGGACAGGGCTATGGCTACACCTTC,CASSSGQGYGYTF
.,TRBJ1-2,.,TRBV5-6,TGTGCCAGCAGCTCGTTCACCGGGACACGCTGGGGCTACACCTTC,CASSSFTGTRWGYTF
TRBD1,TRBJ2-7,.,TRBV27,TGTGCCAGCCCCACGGGACAGGGGTACTACGAGCAGTACTTC,CASPTGQGYYEQYF
TRBD1,TRBJ2-7,few,TRBV5-8,TGTGCCAGCAGCCTCCGCCCCGGGACAGGGTCGGGGTACGAGCAGTACTTC,CASSLRPGTGSGYEQYF
TRBD1,TRBJ2-7,once,TRBV5-1,TGCGCCAGCAGCTTGGTGGGTCAGGGGGCCAACGAGCAGTACTTC,CASSLVGQGANEQYF
.,TRBJ2-1,.,TRBV28,TGTGCCAGCAGTTTAGCGGGAAACTCCTACAATGAGCAGTTCTTC,CASSLAGNSYNEQFF
TRBD2,TRBJ2-3,.,TRBV5-4,TGTGCCAGCAGCCCTCTAGCGGGGGACACAGATACGCAGTATTTT,CASSPLAGDTDTQYF
.,TRBJ2-7,.,TRBV7-9,TGTTCCAGCAGCTCCCTGAGGGACATATTATACGAGCAGTACTTC,CSSSSLRDILYEQYF
.,TRBJ1-1,few,TRBV27,TGTGCCAGCAGTTTACGTCAGGGGATAACTGAAGCTTTCTTT,CASSLRQGITEAFF
.,TRBJ1-2,.,TRBV19,TGTGCCAGTAGTTCAGTGGGGGGAAACTATGGCTACACCTTC,CASSSVGGNYGYTF
TRBD2,TRBJ2-1,.,TRBV19,TGTGCCAGTAGTATTTTGTCTAGTCTAGCGGGAACCCCCAATGAGCAGTTCTTC,CASSILSSLAGTPNEQFF
.,TRBJ1-6,.,TRBV6-1,TGTGCCAGCAGTGCCCCGACAGGCAATAATTCACCCCTCCACTTT,CASSAPTGNNSPLHF
TRBD2,TRBJ2-7,.,TRBV11-2,TGTGCCAGCAGCTTAGATCACCGACTAGCGGGAATCAACGAGCAGTACTTC,CASSLDHRLAGINEQYF